A selection of T cell receptor beta chains follows, all from one sample in a study of blood T cell repertoires in COVID-19. Sequencing was performed with immunoSEQ multiplex PCR; in TCRdb, only in-frame clones are kept and a portion is missing. The data show some 50,000 clones, approximately 88% seen once. Source material: peripheral blood. The receptors were gathered from a human donor in a cohort sampled during active COVID-19. The CDR3 runs from the conserved cysteine through the conserved F or W. The D gene is left open where the match is weak. Size is stated for part of the rows, as once, few or many counts, or as a class when the clone is expanded.

j_gene | v_gene | abundance | d_gene | CDR3aa | CDR3nt
TRBJ2-1 | TRBV5-1 | NA | NA | CASSLWDTDNEQFF | TGCGCCAGCAGCTTGTGGGACACCGACAATGAGCAGTTCTTC
TRBJ1-1 | TRBV5-6 | once | TRBD1 | CASSLDRGWVGTEAFF | TGTGCCAGCAGCTTGGACAGGGGATGGGTCGGGACTGAAGCTTTCTTT
TRBJ1-2 | TRBV7-2 | NA | NA | CASSRTANYGYTF | TGTGCCAGCAGCCGGACAGCTAACTATGGCTACACCTTC
TRBJ2-2 | TRBV24-1 | NA | NA | CATSETSDSTGELFF | TGTGCCACCAGTGAAACCTCCGACAGCACCGGGGAGCTGTTTTTT
TRBJ2-7 | TRBV5-1 | NA | TRBD1 | CASSPGQGPYEQYF | TGCGCCAGCTCACCGGGACAGGGGCCCTACGAGCAGTACTTC
TRBJ2-7 | TRBV2 | NA | NA | CASSEGAGGGNEQYF | TGTGCCAGCAGTGAGGGGGCAGGCGGGGGCAACGAGCAGTACTTC
TRBJ1-1 | TRBV24-1 | NA | NA | CATSDPSPAGAFF | TGTGCCACCAGTGACCCCTCTCCGGCCGGGGCTTTCTTT
TRBJ2-5 | TRBV14 | NA | NA | CASSQVKGRETQYF | TGTGCCAGCAGCCAAGTCAAGGGGAGGGAGACCCAGTACTTC
TRBJ2-7 | TRBV7-8 | NA | TRBD1 | CASSLIGRGPYEQYF | TGTGCCAGCAGCTTAATCGGCAGGGGGCCCTACGAGCAGTACTTC
TRBJ1-5 | TRBV19 | NA | TRBD1 | CASRRDREAQPQHF | TGTGCCAGTAGAAGGGACAGGGAGGCTCAGCCCCAGCATTTT
TRBJ1-1 | TRBV5-6 | NA | NA | CASSLGFTSNTEAFF | TGTGCCAGCAGCTTGGGGTTCACTTCGAACACTGAAGCTTTCTTT
TRBJ1-4 | TRBV5-1 | NA | TRBD1 | CASSPADRGHEKLFF | TGCGCCAGCAGCCCCGCGGACAGGGGGCATGAAAAACTGTTTTTT
TRBJ2-7 | TRBV7-2 | NA | TRBD2 | CASSRTSGDSYEQYF | TGTGCCAGCAGTAGGACTAGCGGGGACTCCTACGAGCAGTACTTC
TRBJ1-2 | TRBV7-2 | NA | NA | CASSLSSRGYTF | TGTGCCAGCAGCTTAAGCTCGAGGGGCTACACCTTC
TRBJ2-5 | TRBV24-1 | NA | TRBD2 | CATSDSSGAPETQYF | TGTGCCACCAGTGATTCTAGCGGGGCCCCAGAGACCCAGTACTTC
TRBJ2-7 | TRBV3-1/TRBV3-2 | few | TRBD1 | CASSHDFTRTGAYEQYF | TGTGCCAGCAGCCACGATTTCACCCGGACAGGGGCCTACGAGCAGTACTTC
TRBJ1-5 | TRBV5-6 | NA | NA | CASSLTGARSNQPQHF | TGTGCCAGCAGCTTGACAGGAGCTAGGAGCAATCAGCCCCAGCATTTT
TRBJ1-5 | TRBV2 | NA | NA | CASSLNQPQHF | TGTGCCAGCAGCCTGAATCAGCCCCAGCATTTT
TRBJ1-1 | TRBV6-6 | NA | TRBD1 | CASSRDRAGTEAFF | TGTGCCAGCAGTCGGGACAGGGCGGGGACTGAAGCTTTCTTT
TRBJ2-1 | TRBV5-1 | NA | TRBD2 | CASSPAGLGYNEQFF | TGCGCCAGCAGCCCTGCGGGACTAGGGTACAATGAGCAGTTCTTC
TRBJ2-5 | TRBV19 | NA | TRBD2 | CASSITGSGSQETQYF | TGTGCCAGTAGTATCACGGGTAGCGGGAGTCAAGAGACCCAGTACTTC
TRBJ2-2 | TRBV19 | NA | NA | CASSMVRFLNTGELFF | TGTGCCAGTAGTATGGTCAGGTTCTTGAACACCGGGGAGCTGTTTTTT
TRBJ1-5 | TRBV28 | few | NA | CASREGGNQPQHF | TGTGCCAGCAGGGAAGGGGGCAATCAGCCCCAGCATTTT
TRBJ2-3 | TRBV7-2 | NA | NA | CASSGPGTDTQYF | TGTGCCAGCAGCGGGCCCGGCACAGATACGCAGTATTTT
TRBJ1-2 | TRBV27 | NA | TRBD1 | CASSPGTGVNYGYTF | TGTGCCAGCAGTCCCGGGACAGGCGTAAACTATGGCTACACCTTC
TRBJ1-4 | TRBV6-6 | NA | NA | CASSRDRGGGEKLFF | TGTGCCAGCAGCCGAGATAGGGGAGGGGGTGAAAAACTGTTTTTT
TRBJ1-1 | TRBV11-1 | NA | TRBD1 | CASSRLGQGDTEAFF | TGTGCCAGCAGCCGTTTGGGACAGGGGGACACTGAAGCTTTCTTT
TRBJ2-2 | TRBV6-2/TRBV6-3 | NA | TRBD2 | CASSYGLAGAGELFF | TGTGCCAGCAGTTACGGACTAGCGGGGGCCGGGGAGCTGTTTTTT
TRBJ2-3 | TRBV5-1 | NA | NA | CASSLASGRADTQYF | TGCGCCAGCAGCTTGGCATCTGGTCGGGCAGATACGCAGTATTTT
TRBJ1-6 | TRBV9 | NA | TRBD1 | CASSVAWDRGRSPLHF | TGTGCCAGCAGCGTAGCTTGGGACAGGGGGAGGTCACCCCTCCACTTT
TRBJ2-1 | TRBV4-2 | NA | TRBD2 | CASSPLAGGYNEQFF | TGTGCCAGCAGCCCTCTAGCGGGGGGTTACAATGAGCAGTTCTTC
TRBJ2-1 | TRBV5-6 | NA | TRBD2 | CASSPGLVGPKSYNEQFF | TGTGCCAGCAGCCCGGGACTAGTGGGCCCCAAGTCCTACAATGAGCAGTTCTTC
TRBJ1-1 | TRBV2 | NA | NA | CASRAGAPNTEAFF | TGTGCCAGCAGGGCAGGGGCCCCGAACACTGAAGCTTTCTTT
TRBJ2-7 | TRBV30 | NA | TRBD2 | CAWSLGTSGYYEQYF | TGTGCCTGGAGTCTGGGGACTAGCGGTTACTACGAGCAGTACTTC
TRBJ2-1 | TRBV4-1 | NA | NA | CASSQAGTLYNEQFF | TGCGCCAGCAGCCAAGCCGGGACACTTTACAATGAGCAGTTCTTC
TRBJ1-1 | TRBV13 | once | TRBD1 | CASSHGTENAEAFF | TGTGCCAGCAGTCACGGGACAGAGAACGCTGAAGCTTTCTTT
TRBJ2-3 | TRBV19 | once | TRBD2 | CASASGVPTYTDTQYF | TGTGCCAGTGCTAGCGGGGTCCCGACCTACACAGATACGCAGTATTTT
TRBJ2-1 | TRBV19 | NA | NA | CASSIAGPGEQFF | TGTGCCAGTAGTATCGCGGGGCCGGGGGAGCAGTTCTTC
TRBJ2-1 | TRBV4-3 | NA | NA | CASSQDLTGWTNEQFF | TGCGCCAGCAGCCAAGATTTGACAGGTTGGACCAATGAGCAGTTCTTC
TRBJ2-4 | TRBV19 | NA | NA | CATTPTGTNKNIQYF | TGTGCCACCACCCCCACAGGGACCAACAAAAACATTCAGTACTTC
TRBJ2-1 | TRBV15 | NA | TRBD2 | CATSRDRTSGSNEQFF | TGTGCCACCAGCAGAGATAGGACTAGCGGGAGTAATGAGCAGTTCTTC
TRBJ2-7 | TRBV7-9 | few | NA | CASSLGPGSTGEQYF | TGTGCCAGCAGCTTAGGGCCAGGGTCAACGGGCGAGCAGTACTTC
TRBJ1-3 | TRBV7-8 | NA | NA | CASSLATGSGNTIYF | TGTGCCAGCAGCTTAGCAACAGGGTCTGGAAACACCATATATTTT
TRBJ2-1 | TRBV5-4 | NA | NA | CASSLGLGRNEQFF | TGTGCCAGCAGCTTGGGACTCGGCCGAAATGAGCAGTTCTTC
TRBJ2-2 | TRBV2 | NA | TRBD2 | CASTNGGTGELFF | TGTGCCAGCACCAACGGGGGGACCGGGGAGCTGTTTTTT
TRBJ1-4 | TRBV9 | NA | NA | CASSVAAGASEKLFF | TGTGCCAGCAGCGTAGCTGCGGGGGCGAGTGAAAAACTGTTTTTT
TRBJ1-3 | TRBV9 | NA | NA | CASSVDPGPGNTIYF | TGTGCCAGCAGCGTAGATCCAGGGCCAGGAAACACCATATATTTT
TRBJ2-5 | TRBV19 | NA | TRBD2 | CASSAEPTSGVPTQYF | TGTGCCAGTAGTGCGGAGCCGACTAGCGGGGTTCCGACCCAGTACTTC